This TCR beta chain is from a study of blood T cells in healthy people across ages. Points from the study as a whole: The lack of PBMC sorting stopped any conclusive naive versus antigen-experienced comparison. Researchers judged that diversity estimates from one million T cells fell short of true values.

Regarding this clonotype: Its antigen remains unidentified.

Primed by a sample-barcoded 5' primer and a J-beta primer mix, a second PCR proceeded for 7 to 11 cycles. With 12 random nucleotides, a template-switch adaptor tagged each individual cDNA molecule. MiXCR, applied by TCRdb to the 5' RACE reads, yields one record per CDR3 protein. The repertoire has over 600,000 distinct CDR3 sequences, around 38% of them found once; the top ten carry roughly 30%. The germline gives CDR1 SNHLY, CDR2 FYNNEI. The germline V and J ends were trimmed by 4 bases and 0 bases, with 14 bases remaining between them. The CDR3 runs to 16 residues. The specimen was blood. The rearrangement links TRBV2 to TRBJ2-3; possible D gene TRBD2, 5 bases. This TCR was sampled from an elderly man in good health. The CDR3 region has the DNA TGTGCCAGCAGTGGTCGGCTAGCCACTAGCACAGATACGCAGTATTTT. Translated, it gives CASSGRLATSTDTQYF.